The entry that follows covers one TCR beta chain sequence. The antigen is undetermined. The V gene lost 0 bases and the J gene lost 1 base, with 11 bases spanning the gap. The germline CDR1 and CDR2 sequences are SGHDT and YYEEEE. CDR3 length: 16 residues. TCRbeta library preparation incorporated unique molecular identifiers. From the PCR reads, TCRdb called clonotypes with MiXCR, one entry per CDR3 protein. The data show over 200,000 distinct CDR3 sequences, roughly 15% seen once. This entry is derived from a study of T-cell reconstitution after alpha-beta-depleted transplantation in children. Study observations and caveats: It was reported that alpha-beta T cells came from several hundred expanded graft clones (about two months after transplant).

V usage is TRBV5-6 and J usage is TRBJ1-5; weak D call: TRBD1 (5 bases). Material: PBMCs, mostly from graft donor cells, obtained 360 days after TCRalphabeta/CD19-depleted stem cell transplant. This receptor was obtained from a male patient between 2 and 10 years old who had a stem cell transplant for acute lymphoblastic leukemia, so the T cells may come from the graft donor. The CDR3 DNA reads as TGTGCCAGCAGCTTGGGTTCAGGGATAAGCAATCAGCCCCAGCATTTT. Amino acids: CASSLGSGISNQPQHF.